The rows below give T cell receptor beta chains drawn from one sample of a study of technical replicates of blood from a handful of donors. TCRdb keeps only in-frame clones here, not all; method: immunoSEQ multiplex PCR. Among tens of thousands of clones listed, over 90% were seen once. The sample taken for sequencing was PBMCs. These TCRs come from a human donor in good health. Some clones in this sample may be carry-over from other donors' samples. CDR3s include the opening cysteine and the closing phenylalanine or tryptophan.

V: TRBV5-4
J: TRBJ2-5
CDR3: CASSTGLAGTKTQYF

V: TRBV7-6
J: TRBJ1-3
CDR3: CASSSRWRQESGNTIYF

V: TRBV4-3
J: TRBJ1-6
CDR3: CASSQGWTGGPLHF

V: TRBV7-9
J: TRBJ2-7
CDR3: CASSLAGSPAPGTYEQYF

V: TRBV2
J: TRBJ1-6
CDR3: CASNGQGSNSPLHF

V: TRBV30
J: TRBJ2-3
CDR3: CAWKRGRGTDTQYF

V: TRBV4-3
J: TRBJ2-1
CDR3: CASSQDLALAGYNEQFF

V: TRBV2
J: TRBJ2-7
CDR3: CASSPTSGGREQYF

V: TRBV6-6
J: TRBJ1-2
CDR3: CASSPTRTGEIYGYTF

V: TRBV29-1
J: TRBJ2-1
CDR3: CSVEDQEGISYNEQFF

V: TRBV14
J: TRBJ2-1
CDR3: CASSLITSGRPNEQFF

V: TRBV2
J: TRBJ2-5
CDR3: CASSVGSRAQYF

V: TRBV5-1
J: TRBJ2-1
CDR3: CASSLSGGYNEQFF

V: TRBV5-4
J: TRBJ1-6
CDR3: CASSLVGQGGNSPLHF

V: TRBV6-5
J: TRBJ2-2
CDR3: CASSYTTSVGELFF

V: TRBV7-6
J: TRBJ1-3
CDR3: CASSPSGQISGNTIYF

V: TRBV7-7
J: TRBJ2-3
CDR3: CASSKDRSNTQYF

V: TRBV7-9
J: TRBJ2-7
CDR3: CASSLGGRYEQYF

V: TRBV7-3
J: TRBJ2-7
CDR3: CASSPGTSPSEQYF

V: TRBV18
J: TRBJ1-5
CDR3: CASSPTEGRDQPQHF

V: TRBV7-8
J: TRBJ1-4
CDR3: CASSLLEGVGKLFF

V: TRBV29-1
J: TRBJ1-2
CDR3: CSVEDFGLGGYTF

V: TRBV18
J: TRBJ2-7
CDR3: CASSPFEKGGEQYF

V: TRBV27
J: TRBJ2-7
CDR3: CASSLSPSGGAPYEQYF

V: TRBV4-2
J: TRBJ2-1
CDR3: CASSLNPTGLTLNEQFF

V: TRBV9
J: TRBJ1-2
CDR3: CASSVDGLGYTF

V: TRBV7-3
J: TRBJ2-5
CDR3: CASSLWGGGSLETQYF

V: TRBV6-4
J: TRBJ2-1
CDR3: CASSAGAGSYNEQFF

V: TRBV18
J: TRBJ1-4
CDR3: CASSATGGAEKLFF

V: TRBV6-1
J: TRBJ1-2
CDR3: CASSALDRVQTVGYTF

V: TRBV15
J: TRBJ2-2
CDR3: CATSRAGGARTGELFF

V: TRBV10-3
J: TRBJ1-2
CDR3: CAISLGQGYGYTF

V: TRBV29-1
J: TRBJ2-7
CDR3: CSVPGPGYEQYF

V: TRBV15
J: TRBJ1-1
CDR3: CATSRDKNSWNTEAFF

V: TRBV20-1
J: TRBJ2-7
CDR3: CSAHGTSGQYF

V: TRBV7-2
J: TRBJ2-5
CDR3: CASRVAGPGETQYF

V: TRBV18
J: TRBJ2-7
CDR3: CASSPTTVGALEQYF

V: TRBV6-5
J: TRBJ2-5
CDR3: CASRETGAQETQYF

V: TRBV30
J: TRBJ1-2
CDR3: CAWIRVNYGYTF

V: TRBV27
J: TRBJ1-2
CDR3: CASSFSSLGDYGYTF

V: TRBV5-1
J: TRBJ1-3
CDR3: CASSLVPGRNTIYF

V: TRBV30
J: TRBJ1-2
CDR3: CASKAGGNYGYTF

V: TRBV7-2
J: TRBJ2-2
CDR3: CASSSGLAGVATGELFF

V: TRBV5-6
J: TRBJ2-3
CDR3: CASSWRTSGNTDTQYF

V: TRBV6-1
J: TRBJ2-7
CDR3: CASSEYETGPTYEQYF

V: TRBV5-6
J: TRBJ2-7
CDR3: CASSLGSSYEQYF

V: TRBV5-1
J: TRBJ2-3
CDR3: CASSSGQLRPDTQYF

V: TRBV7-2
J: TRBJ1-6
CDR3: CASSLGVTLHF

V: TRBV16
J: TRBJ1-2
CDR3: CASSRSDRDHNYGYTF

V: TRBV5-1
J: TRBJ2-2
CDR3: CASSQDRVGTGELFF

V: TRBV5-6
J: TRBJ1-1
CDR3: CASSFGQNTEAFF

V: TRBV5-1
J: TRBJ2-2
CDR3: CASSLEVSGAHTGELFF

V: TRBV30
J: TRBJ1-6
CDR3: CAWSTDRAYSPLHF

V: TRBV7-3
J: TRBJ1-1
CDR3: CASSQENNRAEAFF

V: TRBV28
J: TRBJ1-5
CDR3: CASSSAAGPQHF

V: TRBV11-2
J: TRBJ2-7
CDR3: CASSNEAGPSREQYF

V: TRBV9
J: TRBJ2-2
CDR3: CASSETGASPGELFF

V: TRBV30
J: TRBJ1-1
CDR3: CAWSLRGGTEAFF

V: TRBV6-1
J: TRBJ2-2
CDR3: CASSLGSRNGELFF